This TCR beta chain was recovered during a study of Tregs in tolerant kidney transplant recipients. Here immunoSEQ multiplex PCR was the method, and the copy in TCRdb shows in-frame clones only, minus some. The sample includes more than 70,000 clones, around nine tenths seen only once; the top ten take roughly 1.5%. The nonmyeloablative bone marrow transplants came from related graft donors, with transient mixed chimerism. Thawed PBMCs were FACS-sorted into unstimulated CD4+CD25+CD127- regulatory T cells, CD4+CD25- non-regulatory cells, CD4 and CD8 cells. The V segment lost 4 bases and the J segment 0 bases; nucleotides outside the gene matches: 15. The germline gives CDR1 SGHRS, CDR2 YFSETQ. The CDR3 sequence is 19 residues long. As for this clone: What it binds is not known.

Whole-study findings and limits: The small number of patients limits these findings pending further validation. No direct test of biological reproducibility was done here. Changing PCR primers prevented nucleotide comparison between some patients' samples.

This chain connects TRBV5-1 to TRBJ2-3; 9 bases fit TRBD2. The specimen comprised CD4+ T cells from blood (PBMCs), sampled 24 months after the transplant. The sequence came from a human patient who received a combined kidney and bone marrow transplant. The graft donor may have given rise to some T cells. CDR3 sequence reads: CASSPKVSGGPTSTDTQYF. CDR3 DNA: TGCGCCAGCAGCCCCAAAGTGAGCGGGGGGCCCACTAGCACAGATACGCAGTATTTT. The whole variable domain, remainder taken from reference TRBV5-1 and TRBJ2-3, is KAGVTQTPRYLIKTRGQQVTLSCSPISGHRSVSWYQQTPGQGLQFLFEYFSETQRNKGNFPGRFSGRQFSNSRSEMNVSTLELGDSALYLCASSPKVSGGPTSTDTQYFGPGTRLTVL.